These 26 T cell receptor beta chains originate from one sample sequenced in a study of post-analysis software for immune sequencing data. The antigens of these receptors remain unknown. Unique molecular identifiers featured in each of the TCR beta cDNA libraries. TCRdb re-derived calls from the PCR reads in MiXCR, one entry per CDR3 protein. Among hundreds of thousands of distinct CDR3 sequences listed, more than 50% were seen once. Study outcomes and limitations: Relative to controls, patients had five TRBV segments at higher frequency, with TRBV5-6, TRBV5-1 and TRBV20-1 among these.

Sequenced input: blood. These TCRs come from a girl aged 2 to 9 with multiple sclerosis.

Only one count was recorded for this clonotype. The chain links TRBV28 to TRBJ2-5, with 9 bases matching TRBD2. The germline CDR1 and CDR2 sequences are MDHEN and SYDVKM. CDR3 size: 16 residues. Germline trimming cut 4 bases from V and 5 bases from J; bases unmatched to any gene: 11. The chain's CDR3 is CASSSGQAGGRETQYF. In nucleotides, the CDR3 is TGTGCCAGCAGTTCCGGGCAGGCGGGAGGGAGGGAGACCCAGTACTTC. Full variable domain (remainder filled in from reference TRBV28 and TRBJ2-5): DVKVTQSSRYLVKRTGEKVFLECVQDMDHENMFWYRQDPGLGLRLIYFSYDVKMKEKGDIPEGYSVSREKKERFSLILESASTNQTSMYLCASSSGQAGGRETQYFGPGTRLLVL.

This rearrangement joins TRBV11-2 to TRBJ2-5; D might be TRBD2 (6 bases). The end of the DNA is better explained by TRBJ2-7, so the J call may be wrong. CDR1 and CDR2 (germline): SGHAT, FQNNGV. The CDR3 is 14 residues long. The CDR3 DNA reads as TGTGCCAGCAGCTTTAGCGGCAGGAATTCCGAGCAGTACTTC. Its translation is CASSFSGRNSEQYF.

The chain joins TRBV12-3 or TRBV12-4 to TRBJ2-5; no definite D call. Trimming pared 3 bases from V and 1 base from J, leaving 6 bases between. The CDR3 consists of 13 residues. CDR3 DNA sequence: TGTGCCAGCAGTTTTTACAGCCAAGAGACCCAGTACTTC. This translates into CASSFYSQETQYF.

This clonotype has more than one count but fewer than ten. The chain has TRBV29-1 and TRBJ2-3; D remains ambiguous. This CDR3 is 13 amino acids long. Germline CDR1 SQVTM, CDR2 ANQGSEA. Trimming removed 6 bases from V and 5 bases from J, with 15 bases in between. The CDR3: CSVQPPLVDTQYF. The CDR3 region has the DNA TGCAGCGTCCAACCTCCCCTAGTAGATACGCAGTATTTT.

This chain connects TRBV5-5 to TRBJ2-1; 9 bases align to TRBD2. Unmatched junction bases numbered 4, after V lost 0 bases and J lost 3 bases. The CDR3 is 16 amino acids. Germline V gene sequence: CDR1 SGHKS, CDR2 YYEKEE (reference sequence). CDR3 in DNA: TGTGCCAGCAGCTTGGGACTAGCGGCGGTCTACAATGAGCAGTTCTTC. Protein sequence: CASSLGLAAVYNEQFF.

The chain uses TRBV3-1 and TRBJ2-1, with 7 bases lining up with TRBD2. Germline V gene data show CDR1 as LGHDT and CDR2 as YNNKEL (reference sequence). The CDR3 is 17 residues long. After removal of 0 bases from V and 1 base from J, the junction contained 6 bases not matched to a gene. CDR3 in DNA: TGTGCCAGCAGCCAAGATTCGGCTAGCGGATCCTACAATGAGCAGTTCTTC. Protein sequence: CASSQDSASGSYNEQFF.

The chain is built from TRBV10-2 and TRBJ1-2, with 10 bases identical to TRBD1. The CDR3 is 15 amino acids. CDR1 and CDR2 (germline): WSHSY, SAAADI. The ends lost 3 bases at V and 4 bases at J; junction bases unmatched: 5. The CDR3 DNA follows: TGCGCCAGCAGTGACTCCGGGACAGGGGCCTATGGCTACACCTTC. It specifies CASSDSGTGAYGYTF.

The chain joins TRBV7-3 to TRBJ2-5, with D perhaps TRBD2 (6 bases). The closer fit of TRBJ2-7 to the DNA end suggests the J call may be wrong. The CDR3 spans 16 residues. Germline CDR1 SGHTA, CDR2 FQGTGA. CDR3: CASSLTGTGELYEQYF. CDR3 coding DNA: TGTGCCAGCAGCTTAACGGGGACTGGCGAATTATACGAGCAGTACTTC.

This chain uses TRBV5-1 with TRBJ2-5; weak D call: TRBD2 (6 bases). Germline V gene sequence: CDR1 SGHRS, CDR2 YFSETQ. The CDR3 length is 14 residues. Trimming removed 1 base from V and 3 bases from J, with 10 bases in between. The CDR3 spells CASSLIGGEETQYF. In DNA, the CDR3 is TGCGCCAGCAGCTTGATAGGCGGGGAAGAGACCCAGTACTTC.

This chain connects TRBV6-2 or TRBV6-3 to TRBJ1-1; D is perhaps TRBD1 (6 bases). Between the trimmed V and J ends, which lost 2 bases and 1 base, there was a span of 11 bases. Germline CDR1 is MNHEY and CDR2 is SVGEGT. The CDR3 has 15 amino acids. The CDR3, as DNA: TGTGCCAGCAGTTACGGGGACACCGAGAACACTGAAGCTTTCTTT. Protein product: CASSYGDTENTEAFF.

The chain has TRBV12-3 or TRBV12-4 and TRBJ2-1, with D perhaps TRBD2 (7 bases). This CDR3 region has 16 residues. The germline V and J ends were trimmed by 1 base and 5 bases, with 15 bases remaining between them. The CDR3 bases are TGTGCCAGCAGTTTAGTCTTAGGGGGGGCGGACAATGAGCAGTTCTTC. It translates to CASSLVLGGADNEQFF.

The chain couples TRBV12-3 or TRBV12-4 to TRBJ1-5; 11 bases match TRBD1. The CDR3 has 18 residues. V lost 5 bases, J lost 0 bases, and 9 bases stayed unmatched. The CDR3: CASSVPGQGGPSNQPQHF. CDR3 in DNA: TGTGCCAGCAGTGTCCCGGGACAGGGGGGACCTAGCAATCAGCCCCAGCATTTT.

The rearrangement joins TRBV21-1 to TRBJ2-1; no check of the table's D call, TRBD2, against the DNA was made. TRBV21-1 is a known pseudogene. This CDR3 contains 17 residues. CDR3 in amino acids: CASSKTILAASYNEQFF. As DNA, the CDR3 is TGTGCCAGCAGCAAAACCATACTAGCGGCCTCCTACAATGAGCAGTTCTTC.

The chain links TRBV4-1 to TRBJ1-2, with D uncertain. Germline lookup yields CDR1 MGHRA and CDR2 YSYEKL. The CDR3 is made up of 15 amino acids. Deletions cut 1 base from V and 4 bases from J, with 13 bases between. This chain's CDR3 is CASSQVGGATYGYTF. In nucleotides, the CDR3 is TGCGCCAGCAGCCAAGTAGGCGGAGCCACCTATGGCTACACCTTC.

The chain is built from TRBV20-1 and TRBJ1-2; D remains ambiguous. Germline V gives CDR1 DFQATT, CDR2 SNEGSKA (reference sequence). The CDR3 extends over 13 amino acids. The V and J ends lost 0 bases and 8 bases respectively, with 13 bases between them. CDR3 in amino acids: CSARDQTDKGYTF. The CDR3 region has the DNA TGCAGTGCTAGAGATCAGACCGATAAAGGCTACACCTTC.

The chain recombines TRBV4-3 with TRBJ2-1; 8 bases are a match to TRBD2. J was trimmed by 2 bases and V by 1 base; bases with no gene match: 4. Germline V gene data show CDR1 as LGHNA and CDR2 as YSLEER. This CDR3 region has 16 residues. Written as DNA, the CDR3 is TGCGCCAGCAGCCAAGTGGTCGGGGGGGCCTACAATGAGCAGTTCTTC. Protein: CASSQVVGGAYNEQFF.

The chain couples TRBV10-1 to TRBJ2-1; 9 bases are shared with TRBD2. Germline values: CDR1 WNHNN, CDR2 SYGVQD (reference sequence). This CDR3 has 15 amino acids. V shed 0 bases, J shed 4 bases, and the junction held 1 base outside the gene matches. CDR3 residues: CASSESTSGYNEQFF. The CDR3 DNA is TGCGCCAGCAGTGAGTCGACTAGCGGATACAATGAGCAGTTCTTC.

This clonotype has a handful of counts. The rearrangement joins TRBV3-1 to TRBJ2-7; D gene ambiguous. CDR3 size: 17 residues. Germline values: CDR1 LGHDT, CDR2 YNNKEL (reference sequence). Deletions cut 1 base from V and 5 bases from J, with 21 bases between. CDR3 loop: CASSQASAPMGRDEQYF. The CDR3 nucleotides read TGTGCCAGCAGCCAAGCGTCGGCTCCAATGGGAAGAGACGAGCAGTACTTC.

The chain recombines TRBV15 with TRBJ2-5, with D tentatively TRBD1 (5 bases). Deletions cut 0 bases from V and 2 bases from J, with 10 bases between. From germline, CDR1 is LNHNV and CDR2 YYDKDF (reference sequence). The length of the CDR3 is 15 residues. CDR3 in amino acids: CATSRDLGLQETQYF. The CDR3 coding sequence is TGTGCCACCAGCAGAGATCTGGGGCTACAAGAGACCCAGTACTTC.

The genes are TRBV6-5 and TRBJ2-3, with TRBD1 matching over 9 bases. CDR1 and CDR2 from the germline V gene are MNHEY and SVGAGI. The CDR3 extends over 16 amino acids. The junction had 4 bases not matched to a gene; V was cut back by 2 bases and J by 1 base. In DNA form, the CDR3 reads TGTGCCAGCAGTTACATCCGGGACAGGGGCACAGATACGCAGTATTTT. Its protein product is CASSYIRDRGTDTQYF.

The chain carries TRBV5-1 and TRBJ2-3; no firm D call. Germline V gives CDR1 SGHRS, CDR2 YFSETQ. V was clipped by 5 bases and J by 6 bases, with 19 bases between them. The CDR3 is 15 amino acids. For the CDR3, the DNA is TGCGCCAGCAGTCAAGGCGGTGGGGATTCGGATACGCAGTATTTT. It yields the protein CASSQGGGDSDTQYF.

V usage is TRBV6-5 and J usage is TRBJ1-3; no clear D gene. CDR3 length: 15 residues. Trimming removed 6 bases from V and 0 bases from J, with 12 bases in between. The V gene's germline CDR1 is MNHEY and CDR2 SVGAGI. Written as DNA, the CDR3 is TGTGCCAGCAGCCGGTCTCGGGGCTCTGGAAACACCATATATTTT. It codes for CASSRSRGSGNTIYF.

This chain's CDR3 is CASSLGLLNQPQHF. The CDR3 DNA is TGTGCCAGCAGTTTGGGGCTCCTCAATCAGCCCCAGCATTTT. The chain recombines TRBV12-3 or TRBV12-4 with TRBJ1-5, with D tentatively TRBD1 (5 bases). The V end was cut by 3 bases, the J end by 3 bases, with 9 bases between. This CDR3 is built from 14 residues.

The CDR3 reads CAIRAVGEQYF. The CDR3 region has the DNA TGTGCCATCCGCGCTGTCGGCGAGCAGTACTTC. The rearrangement joins TRBV10-3 to TRBJ2-7; D is uncertain. This CDR3 region has 11 residues. In germline, CDR1 is ENHRY, CDR2 SYGVKD. V was trimmed by 8 bases and J by 6 bases, leaving 11 bases between them.

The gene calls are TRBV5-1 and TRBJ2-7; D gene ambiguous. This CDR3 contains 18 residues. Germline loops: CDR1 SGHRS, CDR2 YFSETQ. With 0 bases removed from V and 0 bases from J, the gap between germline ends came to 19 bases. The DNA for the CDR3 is TGCGCCAGCAGCTTGGAGCTTGAAATTGGTAGCCGCTCCTACGAGCAGTACTTC. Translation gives CASSLELEIGSRSYEQYF.

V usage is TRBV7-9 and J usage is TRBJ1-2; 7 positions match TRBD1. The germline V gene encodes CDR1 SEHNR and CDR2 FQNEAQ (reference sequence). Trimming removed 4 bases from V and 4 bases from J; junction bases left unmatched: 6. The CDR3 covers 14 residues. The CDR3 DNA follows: TGTGCCAGCAGCTCGGACAGGATCTTCTATGGCTACACCTTC. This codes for CASSSDRIFYGYTF.